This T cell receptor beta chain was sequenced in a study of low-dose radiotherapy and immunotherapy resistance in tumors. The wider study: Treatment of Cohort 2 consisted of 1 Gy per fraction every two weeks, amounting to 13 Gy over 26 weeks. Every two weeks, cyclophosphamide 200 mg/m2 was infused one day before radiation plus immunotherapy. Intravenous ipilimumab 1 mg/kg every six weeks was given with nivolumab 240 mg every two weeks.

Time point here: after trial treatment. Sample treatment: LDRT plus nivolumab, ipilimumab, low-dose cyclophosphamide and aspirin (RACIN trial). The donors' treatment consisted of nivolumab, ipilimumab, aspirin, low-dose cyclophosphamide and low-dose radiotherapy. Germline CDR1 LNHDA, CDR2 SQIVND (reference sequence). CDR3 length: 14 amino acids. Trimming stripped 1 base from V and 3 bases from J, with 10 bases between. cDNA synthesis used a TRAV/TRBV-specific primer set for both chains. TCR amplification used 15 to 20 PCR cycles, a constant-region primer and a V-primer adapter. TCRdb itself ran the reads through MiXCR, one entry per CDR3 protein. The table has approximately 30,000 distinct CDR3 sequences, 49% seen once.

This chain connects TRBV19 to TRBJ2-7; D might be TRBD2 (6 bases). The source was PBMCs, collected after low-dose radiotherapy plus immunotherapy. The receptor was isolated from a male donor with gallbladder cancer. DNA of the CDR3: TGTGCCAGTAGTATAGTGGCGGGATTCTACGAGCAGTACTTC. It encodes CASSIVAGFYEQYF.